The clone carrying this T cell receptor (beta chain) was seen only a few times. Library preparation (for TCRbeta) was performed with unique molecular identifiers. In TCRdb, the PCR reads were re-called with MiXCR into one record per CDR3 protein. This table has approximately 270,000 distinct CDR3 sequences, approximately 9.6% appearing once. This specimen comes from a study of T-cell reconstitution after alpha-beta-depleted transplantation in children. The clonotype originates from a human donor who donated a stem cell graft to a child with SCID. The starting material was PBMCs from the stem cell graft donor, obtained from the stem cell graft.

The CDR3 spells CSVAGEVYNEQFF. The CDR3, as DNA: TGCAGCGTTGCCGGGGAGGTCTACAATGAGCAGTTCTTC. The chain employs TRBV29-1 and TRBJ2-1, with D possibly TRBD2 on 6 matching bases. The CDR3 loop spans 13 amino acids. Germline V CDR1 and CDR2: SQVTM, ANQGSEA. Trimming removed 4 bases at V and 3 bases at J, with 10 bases between.